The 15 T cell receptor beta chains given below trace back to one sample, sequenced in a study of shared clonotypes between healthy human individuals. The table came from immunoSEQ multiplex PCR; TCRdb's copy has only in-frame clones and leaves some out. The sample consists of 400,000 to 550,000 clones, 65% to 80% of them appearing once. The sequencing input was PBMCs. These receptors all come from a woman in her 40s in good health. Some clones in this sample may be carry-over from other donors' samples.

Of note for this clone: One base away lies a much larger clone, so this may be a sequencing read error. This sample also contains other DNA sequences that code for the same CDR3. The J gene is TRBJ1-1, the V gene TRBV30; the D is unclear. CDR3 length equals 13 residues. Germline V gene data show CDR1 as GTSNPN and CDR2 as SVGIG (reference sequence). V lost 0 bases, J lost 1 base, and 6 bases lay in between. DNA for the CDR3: TGTGCCTGGAGTGTGGAGGGGAACACTGAAGCTTTCTTT. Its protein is CAWSVEGNTEAFF.

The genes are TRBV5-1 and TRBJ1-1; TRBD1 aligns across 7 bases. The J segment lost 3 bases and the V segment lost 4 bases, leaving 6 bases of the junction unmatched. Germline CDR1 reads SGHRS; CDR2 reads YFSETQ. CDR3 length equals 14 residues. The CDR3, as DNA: TGCGCCAGCAGCCCGGGACAGACTTACACTGAAGCTTTCTTT. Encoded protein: CASSPGQTYTEAFF.

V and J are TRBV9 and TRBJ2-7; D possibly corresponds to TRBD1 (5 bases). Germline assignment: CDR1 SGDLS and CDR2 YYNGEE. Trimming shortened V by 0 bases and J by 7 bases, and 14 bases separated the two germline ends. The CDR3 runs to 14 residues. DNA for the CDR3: TGTGCCAGCAGCGTAGTGGCACAGGCCGCTGAGCAGTACTTC. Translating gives CASSVVAQAAEQYF.

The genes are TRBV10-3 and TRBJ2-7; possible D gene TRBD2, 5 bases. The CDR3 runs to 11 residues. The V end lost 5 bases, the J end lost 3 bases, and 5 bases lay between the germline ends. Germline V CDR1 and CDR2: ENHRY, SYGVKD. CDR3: CAISRGYEQYF. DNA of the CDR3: TGTGCCATCAGTCGGGGCTACGAGCAGTACTTC.

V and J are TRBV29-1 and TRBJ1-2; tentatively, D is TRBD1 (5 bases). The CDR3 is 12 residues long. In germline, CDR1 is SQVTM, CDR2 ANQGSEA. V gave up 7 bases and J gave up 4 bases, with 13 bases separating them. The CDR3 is CSGSWGTYGYTF. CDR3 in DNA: TGCAGCGGCAGCTGGGGGACCTATGGCTACACCTTC. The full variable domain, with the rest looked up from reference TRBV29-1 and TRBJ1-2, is SAVISQKPSRDICQRGTSLTIQCQVDSQVTMMFWYRQQPGQSLTLIATANQGSEATYESGFVIDKFPISRPNLTFSTLTVSNMSPEDSSIYLCSGSWGTYGYTFGSGTRLTVV.

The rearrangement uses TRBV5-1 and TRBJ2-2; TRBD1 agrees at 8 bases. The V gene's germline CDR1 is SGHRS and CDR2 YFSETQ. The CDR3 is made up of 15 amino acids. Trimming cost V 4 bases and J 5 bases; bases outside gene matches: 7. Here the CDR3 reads CASSPGQGETGELFF. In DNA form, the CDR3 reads TGCGCCAGCAGCCCTGGACAGGGAGAGACCGGGGAGCTGTTTTTT.

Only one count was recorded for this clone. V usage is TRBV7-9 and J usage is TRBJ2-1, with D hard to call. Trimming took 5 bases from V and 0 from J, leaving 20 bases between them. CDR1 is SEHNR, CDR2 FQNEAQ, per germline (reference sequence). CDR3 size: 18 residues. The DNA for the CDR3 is TGTGCCAGCAGCGGCCGCCCCTTTAAGACCCGCTCCTACAATGAGCAGTTCTTC. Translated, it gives CASSGRPFKTRSYNEQFF.

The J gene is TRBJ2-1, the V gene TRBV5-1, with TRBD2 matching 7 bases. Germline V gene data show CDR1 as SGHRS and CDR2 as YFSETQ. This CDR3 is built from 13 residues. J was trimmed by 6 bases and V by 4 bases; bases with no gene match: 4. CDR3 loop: CASSPLAANEQFF. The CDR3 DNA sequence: TGCGCCAGCAGCCCCCTAGCGGCCAATGAGCAGTTCTTC.

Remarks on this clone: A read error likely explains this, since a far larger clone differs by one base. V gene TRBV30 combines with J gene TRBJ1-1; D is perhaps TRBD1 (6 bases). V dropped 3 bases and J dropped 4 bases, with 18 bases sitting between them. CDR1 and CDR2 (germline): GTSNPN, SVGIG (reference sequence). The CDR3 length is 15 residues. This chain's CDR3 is CAWSLGQKKSTEAFF. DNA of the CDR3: TGTGCCTGGAGCCTTGGACAGAAAAAGAGCACTGAAGCTTTCTTT.

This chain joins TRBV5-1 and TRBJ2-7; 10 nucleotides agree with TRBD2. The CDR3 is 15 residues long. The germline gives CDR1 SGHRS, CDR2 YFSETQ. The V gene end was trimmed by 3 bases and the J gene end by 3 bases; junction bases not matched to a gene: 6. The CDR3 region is CASSSKPSGSYEQYF. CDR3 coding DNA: TGCGCCAGCAGCTCAAAGCCTAGCGGGAGCTACGAGCAGTACTTC. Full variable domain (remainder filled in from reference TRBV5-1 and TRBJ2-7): KAGVTQTPRYLIKTRGQQVTLSCSPISGHRSVSWYQQTPGQGLQFLFEYFSETQRNKGNFPGRFSGRQFSNSRSEMNVSTLELGDSALYLCASSSKPSGSYEQYFGPGTRLTVT.

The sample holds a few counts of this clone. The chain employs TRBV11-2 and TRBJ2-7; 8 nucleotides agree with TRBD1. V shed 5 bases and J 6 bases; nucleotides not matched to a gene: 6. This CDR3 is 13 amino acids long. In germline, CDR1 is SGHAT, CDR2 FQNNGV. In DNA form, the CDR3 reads TGTGCCAGCAGCCTAGGACAGGGCCTCGAGCAGTACTTC. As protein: CASSLGQGLEQYF.

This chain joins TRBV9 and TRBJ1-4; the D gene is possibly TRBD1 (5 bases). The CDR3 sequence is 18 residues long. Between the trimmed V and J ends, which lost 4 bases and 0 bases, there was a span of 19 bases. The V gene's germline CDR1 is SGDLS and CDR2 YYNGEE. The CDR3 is CASSKGVNYGATNEKLFF. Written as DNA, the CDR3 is TGTGCCAGCAGCAAAGGGGTGAATTATGGCGCAACTAATGAAAAACTGTTTTTT.

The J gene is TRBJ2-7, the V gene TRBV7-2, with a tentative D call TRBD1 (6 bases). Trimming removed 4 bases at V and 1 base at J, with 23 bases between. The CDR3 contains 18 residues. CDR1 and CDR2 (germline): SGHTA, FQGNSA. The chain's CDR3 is CASSSPPAGTFFSYEQYF. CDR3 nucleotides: TGTGCCAGCAGCTCCCCCCCCGCCGGGACATTTTTTTCCTACGAGCAGTACTTC.

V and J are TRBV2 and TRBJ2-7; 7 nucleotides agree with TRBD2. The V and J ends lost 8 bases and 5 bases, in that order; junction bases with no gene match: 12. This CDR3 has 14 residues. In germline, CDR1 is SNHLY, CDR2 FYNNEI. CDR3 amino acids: CASETSPSANEQYF. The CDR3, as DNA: TGTGCCAGCGAGACTAGCCCCTCGGCCAACGAGCAGTACTTC.

Here the CDR3 DNA reads TGTGCCAGCAGTGAAGCGGCCAGGGGTAATGAGCAGTTCTTC. It translates to CASSEAARGNEQFF. The rearrangement joins TRBV6-1 to TRBJ2-1; maybe TRBD1 (6 bases). Germline V CDR1 and CDR2: MNHNS, SASEGT. This CDR3 spans 14 amino acids. Trimming stripped 0 bases from V and 7 bases from J, with 10 bases between.